This T cell receptor beta chain originates from a study of blood T cell repertoires in COVID-19 (dated by TCRdb to 2020 to 2022). Describing the broader study: Samples from collaborators originated in the United States, Italy and Spain and spanned both the acute and convalescent phases of COVID-19. Nearly every sample came with metadata listing a de-identified subject ID, COVID-19 status, age in years and sex. Deeply sampled blood TCRbeta repertoires from subjects exposed to, actively infected with, or recovered from COVID-19 were included in the dataset. Where HLA class I and class II types were available, the types were taken from metadata supplied by the sample provider, not from assay-based typing. The repertoires were made available in a free public database intended to serve as a resource for research on the immune response to SARS-CoV-2. The material from the prospective study consisted of cDNA or gDNA derived from T cells, B-cell-depleted T cells, or PBMCs. The samples were drawn from the first 160 participants of the ongoing ImmuneRACE study and from over a thousand subjects provided by 6 global collaborators.

In the germline V gene, CDR1 corresponds to SGHDN and CDR2 to FVKESK. Inclusive of the bounding cysteine and phenylalanine, the CDR3 is 16 residues long. Of all the DNA, just the CDR3 is kept, 48 bases in frame from base 1. The junction shows trimming of 1 base on V and 6 bases on J, plus 16 bases between the germline ends. The immunoSEQ Assay, a bias-controlled multiplex PCR, was used to amplify TCRbeta CDR3 regions from genomic DNA. The original methods were these. Within the assay, amplification of reference gene primers was used to estimate how many nucleated cells each sample contained. To quantify the absolute abundance of each unique TCRbeta CDR3 rearrangement, sequence reads were collapsed and filtered. For each sample, productive Simpson clonality was calculated as the square root of Simpson's diversity index across productive rearrangements. TCRdb's version of the immuneACCESS table is confined to in-frame rearrangements and falls short of the full clone set. An unresolved V gene accounts for under half of the shortfall where checked; the remainder is of unknown origin. The V and J calls and the clone size are those of that table, but D and trimming were determined from the DNA. Here the sample has some 110,000 clones; roughly nine tenths occur a single time. The leading ten clones occupy approximately 8% of the sample.

Another Seattle source contributed samples from volunteer blood donors who had recovered from COVID-19. Whole blood was collected in K2EDTA tubes by collaborating institutions according to the institutions' own protocols. For TCRbeta analysis, collaborators shipped samples in one of three forms: frozen whole blood, isolated PBMCs, or DNA extracted from either of those sample types. This clone was observed a single time. Its antigen specificity is not known. The record has no base qualities; no much larger clone is one base away. What the research found in general, with its limitations: The quantity of clinical and demographic metadata differed by source and by participant and was supplied without curation.

Sequenced: peripheral blood. Recombination joined TRBV14 with TRBJ2-1, and TRBD2 may be the D gene, going by 6 matching bases. The receptor was isolated from a man aged 70-80 years who had recovered from COVID-19. The DNA sequence follows: TGTGCCAGCAGCCAAGTTCCGGGGTGGAGGGCCAATGAGCAGTTCTTC. Its protein product is CASSQVPGWRANEQFF. This CDR3, with the reference TRBV14 and TRBJ2-1 proteins standing in past its ends, gives the full variable domain EAGVTQFPSHSVIEKGQTVTLRCDPISGHDNLYWYRRVMGKEIKFLLHFVKESKQDESGMPNNRFLAERTGGTYSTLKVQPAELEDSGVYFCASSQVPGWRANEQFFGPGTRLTVL.